This T cell receptor beta chain was found in a study of T cell changes during pregnancy in multiple sclerosis. Measured with immunoSEQ multiplex PCR; TCRdb has only the in-frame clones, and not every one. The table records some 46,000 clones, 80% to 95% of them present only once. The CDR3 sequence is 11 residues long. Germline V gene data show CDR1 as SGHDT and CDR2 as YYEEEE. V lost 0 bases to trimming and J lost 5 bases, with 2 bases between them. The chain has TRBV5-6 and TRBJ1-1, with D uncertain. This material consisted of CD4+ T cells from peripheral blood mononuclear cells, taken after pregnancy. The receptor was isolated from a female donor with multiple sclerosis, enrolled in a pregnancy study. For the CDR3, the DNA is TGTGCCAGCAGCTTGGCAACTGAAGCTTTCTTT. Translating it yields CASSLATEAFF.